The next 18 T cell receptor beta chains were all read from a single sample in a study of blood T cells in healthy people across ages. Next came a second PCR, run for roughly 7 to 12 cycles, which used a sample-barcoded 5' primer along with a J-beta primer mix. TCRdb analysed the 5' RACE reads with MiXCR anew, one entry per CDR3 protein. This table has some 1.5 million distinct CDR3 sequences, under 30% appearing once. Specimen: blood. The source of these receptors is a woman between 25 and 40 years old in good health.

The table lists this clonotype with a few counts. V usage is TRBV5-1 and J usage is TRBJ2-5; the match to TRBD2 covers 14 bases. CDR1 SGHRS and CDR2 YFSETQ come from the germline V gene. This CDR3 has 17 residues. Trimming removed 0 bases from V and 7 bases from J; junction bases left unmatched: 8. CDR3 residues: CASSLVRGLAGDGTQYF. The CDR3, as DNA: TGCGCCAGCAGCTTGGTCAGGGGACTAGCGGGAGACGGGACCCAGTACTTC.

Notes on this clonotype: It may be a read error: a sequence one base away is much more abundant. The genes are TRBV12-3 or TRBV12-4 and TRBJ2-4; 14 nucleotides match TRBD2. J lost 13 bases, V lost 6 bases, and 11 bases had no gene match. The CDR3 extends over 15 amino acids. The CDR3 sequence is CASSGTSGGYNEQYF. The CDR3 coding sequence is TGTGCCAGCAGCGGGACTAGCGGGGGTTACAATGAGCAGTACTTC.

This chain links TRBV21-1 with TRBJ2-1; the table names TRBD1, a call not compared with the DNA. TRBV21-1 is a listed pseudogene. CDR3 length: 14 amino acids. CDR3 loop: CASSKGDPYNEQFF. CDR3 coding DNA: TGTGCCAGCAGCAAAGGGGACCCTTACAATGAGCAGTTCTTC.

This clonotype has at least ten counts. The chain couples TRBV20-1 to TRBJ2-5, with 10 bases aligning to TRBD2. Germline V lookup: CDR1 DFQATT, CDR2 SNEGSKA (reference sequence). This CDR3 region has 16 residues. After removal of 5 bases from V and 4 bases from J, the junction contained 13 bases not matched to a gene. The CDR3 DNA is TGCAGTGCTGGGACTGCAGCGGGAGGGCCTCTAGAGACCCAGTACTTC. It codes for CSAGTAAGGPLETQYF.

This clonotype was detected ten times or more. The CDR3, as DNA: TGTGCCAGCAGCGTAGGGGACACTATCTCTGGGGCCAACGTCCTGACTTTC. This sequence encodes CASSVGDTISGANVLTF. J is TRBJ2-6 and V is TRBV9, with a weak D call TRBD1 (6 bases). This CDR3 has 17 amino acids. Germline V gene sequence: CDR1 SGDLS, CDR2 YYNGEE. Trimming pared 0 bases from V and 0 bases from J, leaving 10 bases between.

There are a few counts of this clonotype. V and J are TRBV12-3 or TRBV12-4 and TRBJ2-1; no definite D call. The V and J ends lost 7 bases and 4 bases respectively, with 14 bases between them. This CDR3 is 14 amino acids long. CDR3 sequence reads: CASIYSRGYNEQFF. CDR3 sequence (DNA): TGTGCCAGCATTTATAGTCGCGGTTACAATGAGCAGTTCTTC.

The rearrangement uses TRBV29-1 and TRBJ1-2; D uncertain. This CDR3 spans 12 amino acids. In germline, CDR1 is SQVTM, CDR2 ANQGSEA. V was shortened by 1 base and J by 7 bases, with 10 bases between the two germline ends. The CDR3 spells CSVEGSFGGYTF. CDR3 DNA: TGCAGCGTTGAAGGTAGTTTTGGTGGCTACACCTTC.

This clonotype occurred many times. This chain joins TRBV4-2 and TRBJ2-7, with unresolved D. CDR1 is LGHNA, CDR2 YNFKEQ, per germline. This CDR3 spans 14 amino acids. V was pared by 7 bases and J by 2 bases, with 15 bases between. The CDR3 spells CASKTALPPYEQYF. The CDR3, as DNA: TGTGCCAGCAAGACCGCCCTGCCTCCCTACGAGCAGTACTTC.

Notes on this clonotype: Being one base from a much bigger clone, this may be a read error. The chain combines TRBV12-3 or TRBV12-4 with TRBJ2-7, with 7 bases identical to TRBD2. The CDR3 runs 16 residues. CDR3 sequence: CAGSLAGQFPFYEQYF. DNA of the CDR3: TGTGCCGGCAGTTTAGCGGGCCAATTCCCTTTTTACGAGCAGTACTTC.

This chain links TRBV9 with TRBJ2-3; 7 bases map to TRBD2. This CDR3 contains 18 residues. Looked up from germline, CDR1 is SGDLS and CDR2 is YYNGEE. After removal of 0 bases from V and 0 bases from J, the junction contained 10 bases not matched to a gene. In nucleotides, the CDR3 is TGTGCCAGCAGCGTAGATGGCGGGGGTACCTCTAGCACAGATACGCAGTATTTT. Protein sequence: CASSVDGGGTSSTDTQYF.

This clonotype was counted only a few times. The rearrangement links TRBV9 to TRBJ2-3, with 14 bases identical to TRBD2. CDR1 is SGDLS, CDR2 YYNGEE, per germline. V was pared by 0 bases and J by 0 bases, with 3 bases of the junction left unmatched. The CDR3 has 18 amino acids. The CDR3 region is CASSVETSGGASTDTQYF. The CDR3 DNA reads TGTGCCAGCAGCGTAGAGACTAGCGGGGGGGCGAGCACAGATACGCAGTATTTT.

Points on this clonotype: A much larger clone sits a single nucleotide away, making a read error possible. This rearrangement joins TRBV29-1 to TRBJ2-5, with 7 bases aligning to TRBD2. The J call may be incorrect, as the DNA end agrees better with TRBJ2-7. CDR3 length: 14 residues. In germline, CDR1 is SQVTM, CDR2 ANQGSEA. Here the CDR3 DNA reads TGCAGCGTTGTGAGGACTAGTGCCACCTACGAGCAGTACTTC. Protein sequence: CSVVRTSATYEQYF.

The chain uses TRBV20-1 and TRBJ2-5; 8 positions agree with TRBD1. The CDR3 length is 15 residues. V dropped 3 bases and J dropped 2; count of bases not matched to a gene: 8. CDR1 and CDR2 (germline): DFQATT, SNEGSKA (reference sequence). The CDR3 DNA reads TGCAGTGCTAGGACCGGACAGGGCCGACAAGAGACCCAGTACTTC. The encoded protein is CSARTGQGRQETQYF.

The chain combines TRBV15 with TRBJ2-5; 7 nucleotides agree with TRBD2. Germline V gene lookup returns CDR1 LNHNV and CDR2 YYDKDF (reference sequence). V gave up 4 bases and J gave up 5 bases; unmatched junction bases: 7. The CDR3 totals 14 residues. The DNA of the CDR3 is TGTGCCACCAGCATAGGGCGGGGGAGGGAGACCCAGTACTTC. It encodes CATSIGRGRETQYF.

This clonotype was seen only once. The J gene is TRBJ1-6, the V gene TRBV14, with a weak D call TRBD1 (5 bases). V lost 5 bases and J lost 7, with 12 bases in between. The CDR3 extends over 14 amino acids. Germline CDR1 is SGHDN and CDR2 is FVKESK. The CDR3: CASSKNQGNSPLHF. For the CDR3, the DNA is TGTGCCAGCAGCAAAAACCAGGGAAATTCACCCCTCCACTTT. Filled out from reference TRBV14 and TRBJ1-6, the complete variable domain reads EAGVTQFPSHSVIEKGQTVTLRCDPISGHDNLYWYRRVMGKEIKFLLHFVKESKQDESGMPNNRFLAERTGGTYSTLKVQPAELEDSGVYFCASSKNQGNSPLHFGNGTRLTVT.

This chain connects TRBV18 to TRBJ2-7; no firm D call. V lost 2 bases and J 2 bases, leaving 7 bases between the germline ends. There are 13 residues in the CDR3. In germline, CDR1 is KGHSH, CDR2 LQKENI. The CDR3 reads CASSPALTYEQYF. CDR3 DNA sequence: TGTGCCAGCTCACCAGCACTTACCTACGAGCAGTACTTC.

V is TRBV5-1 and J is TRBJ2-2; a possible D gene is TRBD1 (6 bases). CDR1 and CDR2 from the germline V gene are SGHRS and YFSETQ. Trimming pared 4 bases from V and 6 bases from J, leaving 16 bases between. The CDR3 has 15 amino acids. The CDR3 loop reads CASSTTQGIAGELFF. The CDR3 DNA is TGCGCCAGCAGCACTACACAGGGTATCGCCGGGGAGCTGTTTTTT. The full variable domain, rest sourced from reference TRBV5-1 and TRBJ2-2, is KAGVTQTPRYLIKTRGQQVTLSCSPISGHRSVSWYQQTPGQGLQFLFEYFSETQRNKGNFPGRFSGRQFSNSRSEMNVSTLELGDSALYLCASSTTQGIAGELFFGEGSRLTVL.

This clonotype was picked up a small number of times. The chain employs TRBV7-6 and TRBJ1-1; tentatively, D is TRBD1 (6 bases). V lost 3 bases to trimming and J lost 4 bases, with 12 bases between them. The germline V gene has CDR1 SGHVS and CDR2 FNYEAQ. The CDR3 is 14 residues long. The CDR3 bases are TGTGCCAGCAGCTTTGGGCAGGGGATCACTGAAGCTTTCTTT. The encoded protein is CASSFGQGITEAFF.